The 27 T cell receptor beta chains listed next were all sequenced from one sample in a study of blood T cell repertoires in COVID-19. Profiling relied on immunoSEQ multiplex PCR, and the TCRdb table lists in-frame clones only, not all of them. This table holds around 60,000 clones, roughly 71% found once. Sequenced sample: peripheral blood. These receptors were taken from a woman older than 75 with acute or convalescent COVID-19.

This clone was counted only a few times. The chain recombines TRBV18 with TRBJ2-5, with D uncertain. V was clipped by 5 bases and J by 5 bases, with 9 bases between them. The length of the CDR3 is 12 residues. Germline CDR1 and CDR2: KGHSH and LQKENI. CDR3 nucleotides: TGTGCCAGCTCATCCGGTCTTGAGACCCAGTACTTC. Residues: CASSSGLETQYF.

J is TRBJ2-3 and V is TRBV2; D may be TRBD2 (5 bases). Trimming pared 2 bases from V and 0 bases from J, leaving 15 bases between. This CDR3 region has 17 residues. Germline V CDR1 and CDR2: SNHLY, FYNNEI. CDR3 sequence reads: CASSESASRFSTDTQYF. CDR3 nucleotides: TGTGCCAGCAGTGAATCTGCTAGCCGCTTTAGCACAGATACGCAGTATTTT.

This clone was detected many times. This rearrangement joins TRBV19 to TRBJ1-5, with D possibly TRBD1 on 6 matching bases. The CDR3 spans 15 residues. V lost 10 bases to trimming and J lost 0 bases, with 16 bases between them. The germline V gene has CDR1 LNHDA and CDR2 SQIVND (reference sequence). DNA for the CDR3: TGTGCCACCGATAATGGACAGATTAGCAATCAGCCCCAGCATTTT. Its protein product is CATDNGQISNQPQHF.

The chain has TRBV7-2 and TRBJ1-1; D unclear. Germline V lookup: CDR1 SGHTA, CDR2 FQGNSA. The CDR3 length is 16 residues. Trimming cost V 4 bases and J 0 bases, with 15 bases left between them. The DNA of the CDR3 is TGTGCCAGCAGCTACTCAGGAATTTCTGTGAACACTGAAGCTTTCTTT. This translates into CASSYSGISVNTEAFF.

J is TRBJ1-5 and V is TRBV6-5, with 8 bases identical to TRBD1. With V trimmed by 9 bases and J by 3 bases, 1 base remained unmatched. Per the germline V gene, CDR1 is MNHEY and CDR2 is SVGAGI. The CDR3 contains 12 residues. The CDR3 here is CARTGANQPQHF. The CDR3 nucleotides read TGTGCCAGGACAGGGGCCAATCAGCCCCAGCATTTT.

V is TRBV30 and J is TRBJ2-5; TRBD2 aligns across 8 bases. CDR1 and CDR2 from the germline V gene are GTSNPN and SVGIG (reference sequence). The CDR3 contains 14 residues. The J segment lost 4 bases and the V segment lost 0 bases, leaving 4 bases of the junction unmatched. The CDR3 sequence: CAWSVTGGRETQYF. In DNA form, the CDR3 reads TGTGCCTGGAGTGTAACGGGAGGGCGAGAGACCCAGTACTTC.

The chain uses TRBV5-1 and TRBJ2-1; D may correspond to TRBD1 or TRBD2 (5 bases each). Germline assignment: CDR1 SGHRS and CDR2 YFSETQ. CDR3 length: 15 residues. The V end was cut by 4 bases, the J end by 4 bases, with 15 bases between. The CDR3 is CASSLGVGVYNEQFF. The DNA for the CDR3 is TGCGCCAGCAGCCTGGGGGTGGGAGTATACAATGAGCAGTTCTTC. Full variable domain (outside the CDR3, taken from reference TRBV5-1 and TRBJ2-1): KAGVTQTPRYLIKTRGQQVTLSCSPISGHRSVSWYQQTPGQGLQFLFEYFSETQRNKGNFPGRFSGRQFSNSRSEMNVSTLELGDSALYLCASSLGVGVYNEQFFGPGTRLTVL.

The J gene is TRBJ2-7, the V gene TRBV24-1; D is unclear. Germline CDR1 reads KGHDR; CDR2 reads SFDVKD. The CDR3 is 14 amino acids. The ends were cut back, 2 bases at V and 0 bases at J, with 7 bases in the middle. The CDR3 nucleotides read TGTGCCACCAGTGATTGGCCCCTCTCCTACGAGCAGTACTTC. It yields the protein CATSDWPLSYEQYF.

This chain uses TRBV27 with TRBJ2-1, with 12 bases aligning to TRBD2. V was pared by 2 bases and J by 7 bases, with 3 bases of the junction left unmatched. Germline values: CDR1 MNHEY, CDR2 SMNVEV (reference sequence). The CDR3 runs 15 residues. The CDR3 here is CASSLTSGRWNEQFF. In DNA, the CDR3 is TGTGCCAGCAGTTTAACTAGCGGGAGGTGGAATGAGCAGTTCTTC.

The V call is TRBV7-8, the J call TRBJ2-1; 9 nucleotides match TRBD2. Germline V CDR1 and CDR2: SGHVS, FQNEAQ. The CDR3 is 15 residues long. The ends lost 4 bases at V and 6 bases at J; junction bases unmatched: 7. The CDR3 loop reads CASSYRGREGNEQFF. For the CDR3, the DNA is TGTGCCAGCAGCTACCGGGGGCGGGAGGGCAATGAGCAGTTCTTC.

This clone has more than one count but fewer than ten. This chain uses TRBV4-1 with TRBJ2-1; 9 nucleotides align to TRBD2. The germline CDR1 and CDR2 sequences are MGHRA and YSYEKL. The J segment lost 1 base and the V segment lost 6 bases, leaving 13 bases of the junction unmatched. This CDR3 has 18 residues. The CDR3 DNA reads TGCGCCAGCAGGCAATGGGCTAGCGGGATTTTATCCTACAATGAGCAGTTCTTC. Its translation is CASRQWASGILSYNEQFF.

This clone was observed a single time. V gene TRBV24-1 combines with J gene TRBJ2-7; weak D call: TRBD1 (5 bases). Germline CDR1 reads KGHDR; CDR2 reads SFDVKD. The CDR3 is made up of 14 amino acids. V gave up 3 bases and J gave up 1 base, with 9 bases separating them. The CDR3 loop reads CATSDGARSYEQYF. In DNA form, the CDR3 reads TGTGCCACCAGTGATGGGGCTAGGTCCTACGAGCAGTACTTC.

The genes are TRBV4-3 and TRBJ2-7; tentative D call: TRBD2 (5 bases). The V end was cut by 5 bases, the J end by 6 bases, with 14 bases between. Germline CDR1 LGHNA, CDR2 YSLEER. This CDR3 has 13 amino acids. The CDR3 bases are TGCGCCAGCAGCTATGCGCTGAGGGCCGAGCAGTACTTC. It translates to CASSYALRAEQYF.

The genes are TRBV5-1 and TRBJ1-1; no definite D call. Germline CDR1 SGHRS, CDR2 YFSETQ. The CDR3 sequence is 15 residues long. V lost 0 bases, J lost 3 bases, and 12 bases lay in between. DNA of the CDR3: TGCGCCAGCAGCTTGGGGGTCCTACGGGACACTGAAGCTTTCTTT. It codes for CASSLGVLRDTEAFF.

This chain links TRBV4-2 with TRBJ2-7; 11 nucleotides align to TRBD2. Trimming took 1 base from V and 2 from J; bases not matched to a gene: 10. The CDR3 is 18 residues long. The germline V gene has CDR1 LGHNA and CDR2 YNFKEQ. The DNA for the CDR3 is TGTGCCAGCAGCCAAGTTACTAGCGGGAGATCCACCCCCTACGAGCAGTACTTC. As protein: CASSQVTSGRSTPYEQYF.

This clone has a single count. V usage is TRBV19 and J usage is TRBJ2-5, with 9 bases fitting TRBD1. V trimming: 4 bases; J trimming: 2 bases; junction bases outside the gene matches: 5. CDR1 and CDR2 from the germline V gene are LNHDA and SQIVND (reference sequence). The CDR3 covers 15 residues. In DNA, the CDR3 is TGTGCCAGTAGTAACAGACAGGGGGGACAAGAGACCCAGTACTTC. Amino acids: CASSNRQGGQETQYF.

Here the CDR3 reads CASSSAGGNGNTIYF. CDR3 nucleotide sequence: TGTGCCAGCAGCTCAGCGGGGGGAAACGGCAACACCATATATTTT. The rearrangement links TRBV7-9 to TRBJ1-3; maybe TRBD1 (5 bases). The CDR3 has 15 residues. Germline CDR1 and CDR2: SEHNR and FQNEAQ (reference sequence). V dropped 4 bases and J dropped 7 bases, with 17 bases sitting between them.

The V gene is TRBV5-6, the J gene TRBJ2-5; D may be TRBD1 (6 bases). The CDR3 is 17 residues long. Germline CDR1 SGHDT, CDR2 YYEEEE. V shed 0 bases and J shed 6 bases, with 21 bases lying between them. CDR3 coding DNA: TGTGCCAGCAGCTTGGGGGGGTCGGCCCAGAGGGGGAAGACCCAGTACTTC. Translated: CASSLGGSAQRGKTQYF.

This clone was recorded only once. The chain couples TRBV10-3 to TRBJ1-2; possible D gene TRBD1, 6 bases. V lost 6 bases and J lost 8, with 13 bases in between. The CDR3 is made up of 12 amino acids. Germline lookup yields CDR1 ENHRY and CDR2 SYGVKD. In nucleotides, the CDR3 is TGTGCCATCAGGGGGGGGCCGGAAGGCTACACCTTC. It codes for CAIRGGPEGYTF.

This chain connects TRBV19 to TRBJ1-6; possibly TRBD1 for D (6 bases). CDR1 is LNHDA, CDR2 SQIVND, per germline (reference sequence). The CDR3 totals 14 residues. V lost 6 bases to trimming and J lost 6 bases, with 12 bases between them. CDR3 residues: CASRGASSNSPLHF. In nucleotides, the CDR3 is TGTGCCAGTAGGGGGGCAAGCTCTAATTCACCCCTCCACTTT.

This chain uses TRBV9 with TRBJ1-1, with D unclear. Germline V gives CDR1 SGDLS, CDR2 YYNGEE. Between the trimmed V and J ends, which lost 4 bases and 3 bases, there was a span of 10 bases. This CDR3 has 13 amino acids. CDR3 nucleotide sequence: TGTGCCAGCAGCTCCCGGTCTTACACTGAAGCTTTCTTT. Protein product: CASSSRSYTEAFF.

This clone was seen a few times. The V call is TRBV10-3, the J call TRBJ2-7; no firm D call. V lost 2 bases and J lost 3, with 11 bases in between. The V gene's germline CDR1 is ENHRY and CDR2 SYGVKD. The CDR3 is made up of 14 amino acids. CDR3: CAISEGTQFYEQYF. The CDR3 nucleotides are TGTGCCATCAGTGAGGGAACACAGTTCTACGAGCAGTACTTC.

This rearrangement joins TRBV29-1 to TRBJ1-1, with D possibly TRBD1 on 6 matching bases. V was trimmed by 5 bases and J by 3 bases, leaving 16 bases between them. Germline CDR1 reads SQVTM; CDR2 reads ANQGSEA. The CDR3 contains 14 residues. The CDR3 loop is CSVSVDRTHTEAFF. In DNA, the CDR3 is TGCAGCGTTTCCGTCGACAGGACCCACACTGAAGCTTTCTTT.

The V call is TRBV6-5, the J call TRBJ2-7; 9 bases are a match to TRBD1. Germline loops: CDR1 MNHEY, CDR2 SVGAGI. The CDR3 runs to 13 residues. V trimming: 9 bases; J trimming: 2 bases; junction bases outside the gene matches: 5. The CDR3 loop is CASTTGGAYEQYF. In DNA form, the CDR3 reads TGTGCCAGTACGACAGGGGGGGCCTACGAGCAGTACTTC.

The chain joins TRBV6-6 to TRBJ1-1; possible D gene TRBD1, 6 bases. The CDR3 is made up of 15 amino acids. In germline, CDR1 is MNHNY, CDR2 SVGAGI (reference sequence). V was shortened by 7 bases and J by 5 bases, with 20 bases between the two germline ends. As DNA, the CDR3 is TGTGCCAGCAATCAGGGAGGGGGAGGGAGAACTGAAGCTTTCTTT. It yields the protein CASNQGGGGRTEAFF.

The chain employs TRBV9 and TRBJ2-7; 15 bases align to TRBD2. The V gene end was trimmed by 3 bases and the J gene end by 7 bases; junction bases not matched to a gene: 14. The CDR3 is 18 amino acids. Germline V gene data show CDR1 as SGDLS and CDR2 as YYNGEE. CDR3 amino acids: CASSGTSGRAVAAVEQYF. For the CDR3, the DNA is TGTGCCAGCAGCGGGACTAGCGGGAGGGCCGTAGCTGCGGTTGAGCAGTACTTC.

The chain combines TRBV5-6 with TRBJ2-5; 12 nucleotides agree with TRBD2. Germline CDR1 is SGHDT and CDR2 is YYEEEE. Losses at the gene ends were 3 bases for V and 4 bases for J; bases not matched to a gene: 7. The CDR3 loop spans 16 amino acids. The CDR3 loop reads CASSSLLAGGAETQYF. CDR3 DNA: TGTGCCAGCAGCTCCTTACTAGCGGGAGGAGCAGAGACCCAGTACTTC.